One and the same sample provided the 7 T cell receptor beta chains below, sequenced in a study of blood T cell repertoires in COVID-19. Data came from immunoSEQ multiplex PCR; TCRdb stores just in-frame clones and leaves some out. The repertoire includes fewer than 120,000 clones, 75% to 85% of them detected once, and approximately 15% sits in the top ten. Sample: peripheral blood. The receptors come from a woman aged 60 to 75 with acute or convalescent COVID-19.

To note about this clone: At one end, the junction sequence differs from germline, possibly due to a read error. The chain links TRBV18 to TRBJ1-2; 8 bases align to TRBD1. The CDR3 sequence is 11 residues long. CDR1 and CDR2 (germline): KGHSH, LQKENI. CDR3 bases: TGTGCCAGCTCACCCGGACAGGGCAAGCGATTC. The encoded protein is CASSPGQGKRF.

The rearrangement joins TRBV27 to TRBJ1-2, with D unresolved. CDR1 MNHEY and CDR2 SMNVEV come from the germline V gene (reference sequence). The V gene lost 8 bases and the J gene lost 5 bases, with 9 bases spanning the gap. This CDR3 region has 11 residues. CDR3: CASGREYGYTF. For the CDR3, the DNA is TGTGCCAGCGGACGGGAGTATGGCTACACCTTC.

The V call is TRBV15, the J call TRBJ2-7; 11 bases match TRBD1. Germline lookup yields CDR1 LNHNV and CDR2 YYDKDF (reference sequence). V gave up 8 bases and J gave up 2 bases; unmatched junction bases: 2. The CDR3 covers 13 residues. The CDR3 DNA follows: TGTGCCACCGGGACAGGGGGGGCCTACGAGCAGTACTTC. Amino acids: CATGTGGAYEQYF.

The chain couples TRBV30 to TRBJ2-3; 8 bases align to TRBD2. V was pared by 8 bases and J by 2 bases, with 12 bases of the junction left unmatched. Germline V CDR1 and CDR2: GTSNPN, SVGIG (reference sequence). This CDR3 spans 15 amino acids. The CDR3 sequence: CALSVGGGPTDTQYF. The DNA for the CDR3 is TGTGCCCTCTCCGTGGGCGGGGGGCCCACAGATACGCAGTATTTT.

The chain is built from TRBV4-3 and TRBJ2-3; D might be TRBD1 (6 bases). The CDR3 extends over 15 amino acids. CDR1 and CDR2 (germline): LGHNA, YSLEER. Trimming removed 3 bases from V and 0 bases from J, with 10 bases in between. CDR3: CASSQRTESTDTQYF. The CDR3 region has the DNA TGCGCCAGCAGCCAGAGGACAGAGAGCACAGATACGCAGTATTTT.

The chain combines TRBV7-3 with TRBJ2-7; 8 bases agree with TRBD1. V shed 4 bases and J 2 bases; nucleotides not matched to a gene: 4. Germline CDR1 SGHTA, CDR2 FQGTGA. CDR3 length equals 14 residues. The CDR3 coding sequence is TGTGCCAGCAGCTCCCGGGACAGGACCTACGAGCAGTACTTC. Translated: CASSSRDRTYEQYF. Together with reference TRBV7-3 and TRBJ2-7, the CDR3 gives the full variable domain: GAGVSQTPSNKVTEKGKYVELRCDPISGHTALYWYRQSLGQGPEFLIYFQGTGAADDSGLPNDRFFAVRPEGSVSTLKIQRTERGDSAVYLCASSSRDRTYEQYFGPGTRLTVT.

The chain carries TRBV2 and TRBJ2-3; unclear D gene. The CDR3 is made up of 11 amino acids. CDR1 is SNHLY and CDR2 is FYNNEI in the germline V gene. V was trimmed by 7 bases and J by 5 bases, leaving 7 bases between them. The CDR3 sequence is CASTPLDTQYF. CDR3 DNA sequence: TGTGCCAGCACCCCCTTAGATACGCAGTATTTT.